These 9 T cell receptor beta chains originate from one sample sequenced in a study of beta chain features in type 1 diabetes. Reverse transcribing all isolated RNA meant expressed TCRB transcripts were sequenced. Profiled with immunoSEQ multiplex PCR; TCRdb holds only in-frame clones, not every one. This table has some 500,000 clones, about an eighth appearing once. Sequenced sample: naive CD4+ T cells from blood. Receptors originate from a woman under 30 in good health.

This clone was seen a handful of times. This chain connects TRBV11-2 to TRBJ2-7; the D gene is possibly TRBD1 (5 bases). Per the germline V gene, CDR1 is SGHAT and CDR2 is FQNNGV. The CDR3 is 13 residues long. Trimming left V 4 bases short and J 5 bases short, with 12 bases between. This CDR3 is CASSSRVLDEQYV. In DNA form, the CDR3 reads TGTGCCAGCAGCTCCAGGGTGCTCGACGAGCAGTACGTC.

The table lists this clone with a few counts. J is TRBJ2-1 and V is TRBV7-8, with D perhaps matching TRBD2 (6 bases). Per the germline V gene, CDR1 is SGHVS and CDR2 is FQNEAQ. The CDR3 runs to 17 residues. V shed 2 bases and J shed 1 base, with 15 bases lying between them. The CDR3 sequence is CASSLRLAEPSYNEQFF. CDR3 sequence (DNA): TGTGCCAGCAGCTTACGTTTAGCGGAGCCTTCCTACAATGAGCAGTTCTTC.

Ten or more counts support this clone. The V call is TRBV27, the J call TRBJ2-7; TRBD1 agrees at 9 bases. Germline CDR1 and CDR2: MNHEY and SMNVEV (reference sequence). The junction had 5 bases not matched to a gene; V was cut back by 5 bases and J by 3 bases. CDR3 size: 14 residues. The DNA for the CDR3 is TGTGCCAGCAGTCCTCGGACAGGGGACTACGAGCAGTACGTC. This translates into CASSPRTGDYEQYV.

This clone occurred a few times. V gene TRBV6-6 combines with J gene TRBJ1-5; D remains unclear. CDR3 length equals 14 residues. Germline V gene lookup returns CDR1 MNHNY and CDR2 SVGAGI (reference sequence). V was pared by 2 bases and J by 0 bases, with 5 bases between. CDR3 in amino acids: CASSYRVSNQPQHF. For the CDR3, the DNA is TGTGCCAGCAGTTACAGGGTTAGCAATCAGCCCCAGCATTTT.

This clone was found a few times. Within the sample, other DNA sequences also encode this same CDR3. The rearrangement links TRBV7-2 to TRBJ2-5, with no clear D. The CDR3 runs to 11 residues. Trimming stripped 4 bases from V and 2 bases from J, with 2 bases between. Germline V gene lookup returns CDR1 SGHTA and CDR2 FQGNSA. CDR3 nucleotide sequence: TGTGCCAGCAGCTCTCAAGAGACCCAGTACTTC. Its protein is CASSSQETQYF.

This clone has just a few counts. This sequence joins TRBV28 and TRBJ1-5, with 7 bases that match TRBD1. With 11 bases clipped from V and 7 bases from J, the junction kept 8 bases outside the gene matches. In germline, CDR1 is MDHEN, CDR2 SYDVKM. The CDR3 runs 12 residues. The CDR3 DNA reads TGTGCCGGGCGGAGGGGACAGCAGCCCCAGCATTTT. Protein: CAGRRGQQPQHF.

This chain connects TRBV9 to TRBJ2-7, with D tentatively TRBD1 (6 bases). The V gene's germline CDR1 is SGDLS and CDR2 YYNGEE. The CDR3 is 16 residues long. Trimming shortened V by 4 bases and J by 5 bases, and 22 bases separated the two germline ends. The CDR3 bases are TGTGCCAGCAGCAGCAAAAAAACCTCAGGGGCTGACGAGCAGTACGTC. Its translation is CASSSKKTSGADEQYV.

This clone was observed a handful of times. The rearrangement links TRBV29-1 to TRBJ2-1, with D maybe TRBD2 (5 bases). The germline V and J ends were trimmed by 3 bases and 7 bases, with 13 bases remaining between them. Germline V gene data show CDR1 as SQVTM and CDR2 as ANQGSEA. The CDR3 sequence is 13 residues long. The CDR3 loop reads CSVDGPPGNEQFF. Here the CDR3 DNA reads TGCAGCGTTGATGGGCCCCCGGGGAATGAGCAGTTCTTC.

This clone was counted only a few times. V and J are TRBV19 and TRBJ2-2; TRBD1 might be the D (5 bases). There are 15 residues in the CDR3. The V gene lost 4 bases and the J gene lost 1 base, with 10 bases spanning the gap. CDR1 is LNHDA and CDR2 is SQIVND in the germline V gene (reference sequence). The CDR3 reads CASSTLGQNTGELFF. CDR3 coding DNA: TGTGCCAGTAGTACCCTAGGACAGAACACCGGGGAGCTGTTTTTT.